The clone carrying this T cell receptor (beta chain) was counted many times. Its antigen is unknown. This sample stems from a study of OX40 agonist ivuxolimab in advanced cancers. About the research overall: Dose-escalation patients had hepatocellular carcinoma, melanoma, renal cell or head and neck cancer. Notes on the study in general: The study observed clonal expansion of CD4+ and CD8+ blood T cells by week 6 at 0.1 to 3.0 mg/kg.

Clones were read by immunoSEQ multiplex PCR, and TCRdb kept only the in-frame ones, dropping some. Of roughly 60,000 clones listed, around 92% were seen once; the top ten hold 15% to 20%. With 3 bases removed from V and 4 bases from J, the gap between germline ends came to 10 bases. CDR3 length: 13 residues. Germline loops: CDR1 GTSNPN, CDR2 SVGIG (reference sequence). The gene calls are TRBV30 and TRBJ2-1; a possible D gene is TRBD1 (6 bases). The sample here was CD4+ or CD8+ T cells sorted from blood, taken in a trial of the OX40 agonist ivuxolimab. The clonotype comes from an adult with an advanced solid tumor such as melanoma, head and neck, liver or kidney cancer. The CDR3 region has the DNA TGTGCCTGGAGCAGGGGAGATTACAATGAGCAGTTCTTC. Protein product: CAWSRGDYNEQFF. Using reference TRBV30 and TRBJ2-1 for the parts outside the CDR3, the full variable domain is SQTIHQWPATLVQPVGSPLSLECTVEGTSNPNLYWYRQAAGRGLQLLFYSVGIGQISSEVPQNLSASRPQDRQFILSSKKLLLSDSGFYLCAWSRGDYNEQFFGPGTRLTVL.